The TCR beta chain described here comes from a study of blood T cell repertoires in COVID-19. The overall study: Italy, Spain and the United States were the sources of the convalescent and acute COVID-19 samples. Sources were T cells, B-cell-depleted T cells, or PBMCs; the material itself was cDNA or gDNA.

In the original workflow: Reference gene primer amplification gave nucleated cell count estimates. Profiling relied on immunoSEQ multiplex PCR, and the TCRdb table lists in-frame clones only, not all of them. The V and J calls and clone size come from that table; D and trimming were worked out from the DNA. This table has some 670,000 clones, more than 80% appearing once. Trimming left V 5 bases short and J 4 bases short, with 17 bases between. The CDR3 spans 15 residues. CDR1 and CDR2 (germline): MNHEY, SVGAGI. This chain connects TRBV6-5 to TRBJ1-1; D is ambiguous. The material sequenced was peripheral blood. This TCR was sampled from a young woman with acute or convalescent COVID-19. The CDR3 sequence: CASSPRVLPPTEAFF. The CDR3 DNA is TGTGCCAGCAGTCCTCGAGTCCTACCCCCCACTGAAGCTTTCTTT.